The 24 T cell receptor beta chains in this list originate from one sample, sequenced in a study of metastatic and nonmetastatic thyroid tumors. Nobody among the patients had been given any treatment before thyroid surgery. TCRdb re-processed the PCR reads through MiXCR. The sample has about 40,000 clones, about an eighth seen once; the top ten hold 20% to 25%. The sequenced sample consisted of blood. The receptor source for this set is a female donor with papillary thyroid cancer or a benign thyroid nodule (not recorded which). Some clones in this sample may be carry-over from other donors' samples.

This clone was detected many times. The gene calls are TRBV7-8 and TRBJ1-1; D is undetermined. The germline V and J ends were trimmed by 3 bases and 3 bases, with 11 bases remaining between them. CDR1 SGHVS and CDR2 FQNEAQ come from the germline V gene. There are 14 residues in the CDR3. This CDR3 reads CASSFLRVDTEAFF. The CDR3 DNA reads TGTGCCAGCAGCTTTTTACGGGTGGACACTGAAGCTTTCTTT.

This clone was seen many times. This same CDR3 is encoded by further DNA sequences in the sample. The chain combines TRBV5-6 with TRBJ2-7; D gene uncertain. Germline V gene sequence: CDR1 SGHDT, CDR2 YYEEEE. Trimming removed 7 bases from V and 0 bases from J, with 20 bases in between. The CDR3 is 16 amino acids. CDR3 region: CASAAFLVSSSYEQYF. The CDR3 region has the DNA TGTGCCAGCGCAGCTTTTTTAGTCTCCAGCTCCTACGAGCAGTACTTC.

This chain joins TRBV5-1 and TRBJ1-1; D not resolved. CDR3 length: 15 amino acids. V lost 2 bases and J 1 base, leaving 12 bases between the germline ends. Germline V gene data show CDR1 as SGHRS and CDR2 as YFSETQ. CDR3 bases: TGCGCCAGCAGCTTCTTGGGAGTCAGGAACACTGAAGCTTTCTTT. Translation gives CASSFLGVRNTEAFF.

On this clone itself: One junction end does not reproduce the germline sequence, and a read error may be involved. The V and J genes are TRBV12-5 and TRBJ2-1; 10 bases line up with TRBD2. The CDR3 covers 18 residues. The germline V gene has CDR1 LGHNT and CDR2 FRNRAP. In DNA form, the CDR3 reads TGTGCTAGTTGTTTTCAGACCACCGGGACTAGCGTCTACAATGAGCAGTTCTTC. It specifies CASCFQTTGTSVYNEQFF.

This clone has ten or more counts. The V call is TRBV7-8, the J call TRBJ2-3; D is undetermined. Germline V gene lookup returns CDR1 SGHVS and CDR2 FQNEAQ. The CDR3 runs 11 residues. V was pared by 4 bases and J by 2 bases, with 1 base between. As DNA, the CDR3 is TGTGCCAGCAGCTCCACAGATACGCAGTATTTT. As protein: CASSSTDTQYF.

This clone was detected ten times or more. CDR3 in amino acids: CASHRDENNEQFF. DNA of the CDR3: TGTGCCAGTCACCGGGACGAGAACAATGAGCAGTTCTTC. The chain uses TRBV19 and TRBJ2-1, with D perhaps assigned TRBD1 or TRBD2 (5 bases each). The germline gives CDR1 LNHDA, CDR2 SQIVND (reference sequence). The CDR3 is made up of 13 amino acids. V was pared by 8 bases and J by 5 bases, with 13 bases between.

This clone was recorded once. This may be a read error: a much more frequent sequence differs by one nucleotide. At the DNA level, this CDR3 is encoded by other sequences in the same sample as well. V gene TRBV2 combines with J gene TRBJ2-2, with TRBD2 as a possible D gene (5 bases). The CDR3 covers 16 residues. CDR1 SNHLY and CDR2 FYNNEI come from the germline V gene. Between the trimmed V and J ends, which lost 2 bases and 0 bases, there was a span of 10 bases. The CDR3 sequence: CASSELRTANTGELFF. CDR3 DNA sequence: TGTGCCAGCAGTGAATTGAGGACTGCGAACACCGGGGAGCTGTTTTTT.

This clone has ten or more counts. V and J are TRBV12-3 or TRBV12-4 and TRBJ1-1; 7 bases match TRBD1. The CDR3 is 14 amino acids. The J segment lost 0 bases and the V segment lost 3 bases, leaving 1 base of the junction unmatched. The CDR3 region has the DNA TGTGCCAGCAGTTTTGGACAGGTGAACACTGAAGCTTTCTTT. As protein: CASSFGQVNTEAFF.

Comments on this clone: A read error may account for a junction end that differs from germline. The CDR3 region is CANSLGESNSPLHF. The CDR3, as DNA: TGCGCCAACAGCTTAGGGGAATCGAATTCACCCCTCCACTTT. The chain links TRBV5-1 to TRBJ1-6, with D possibly matching TRBD1 (5 bases). The CDR3 contains 14 residues. Germline-derived CDR1 and CDR2 are SGHRS and YFSETQ.

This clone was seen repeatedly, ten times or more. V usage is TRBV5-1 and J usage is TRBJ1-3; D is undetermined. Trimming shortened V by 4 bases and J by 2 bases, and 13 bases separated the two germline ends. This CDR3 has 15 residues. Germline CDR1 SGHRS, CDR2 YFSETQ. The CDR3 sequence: CASSPLRRTGNTIYF. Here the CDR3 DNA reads TGCGCCAGCAGCCCTCTACGACGGACTGGAAACACCATATATTTT.

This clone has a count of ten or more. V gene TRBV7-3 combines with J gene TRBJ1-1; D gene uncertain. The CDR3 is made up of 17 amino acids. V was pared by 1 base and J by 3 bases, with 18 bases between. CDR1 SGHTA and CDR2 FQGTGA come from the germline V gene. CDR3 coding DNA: TGTGCCAGCAGCTTAAGGAGTCTGGGCAGCGTCGACACTGAAGCTTTCTTT. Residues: CASSLRSLGSVDTEAFF.

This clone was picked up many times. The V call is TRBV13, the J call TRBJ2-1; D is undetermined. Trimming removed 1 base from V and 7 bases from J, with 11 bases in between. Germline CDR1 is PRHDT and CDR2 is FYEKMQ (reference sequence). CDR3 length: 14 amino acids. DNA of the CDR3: TGTGCCAGCAGCTTAGTCGACTTACCTAATGAGCAGTTCTTC. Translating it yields CASSLVDLPNEQFF.

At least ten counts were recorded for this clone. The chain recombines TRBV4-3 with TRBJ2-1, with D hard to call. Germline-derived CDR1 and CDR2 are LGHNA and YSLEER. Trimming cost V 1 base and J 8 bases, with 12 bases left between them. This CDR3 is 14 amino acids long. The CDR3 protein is CASSQGRNLDEQFF. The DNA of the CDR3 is TGCGCCAGCAGCCAAGGACGCAATTTGGATGAGCAGTTCTTC.

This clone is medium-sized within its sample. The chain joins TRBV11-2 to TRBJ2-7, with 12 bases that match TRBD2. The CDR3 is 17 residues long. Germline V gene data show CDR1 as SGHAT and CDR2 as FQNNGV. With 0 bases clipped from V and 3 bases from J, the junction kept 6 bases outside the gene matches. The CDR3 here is CASSLEGAGLAGYEQYF. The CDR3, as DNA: TGTGCCAGCAGCTTAGAAGGAGCGGGACTAGCGGGCTACGAGCAGTACTTC. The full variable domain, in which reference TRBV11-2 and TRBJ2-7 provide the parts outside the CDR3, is EAGVAQSPRYKIIEKRQSVAFWCNPISGHATLYWYQQILGQGPKLLIQFQNNGVVDDSQLPKDRFSAERLKGVDSTLKIQPAKLEDSAVYLCASSLEGAGLAGYEQYFGPGTRLTVT.

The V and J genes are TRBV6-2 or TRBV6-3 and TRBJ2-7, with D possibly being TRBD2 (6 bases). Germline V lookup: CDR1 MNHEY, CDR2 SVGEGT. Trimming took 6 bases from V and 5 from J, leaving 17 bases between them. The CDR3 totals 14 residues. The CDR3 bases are TGTGCCAGCAGATCCGGGGGTAGGGTCCACGAGCAGTACTTC. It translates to CASRSGGRVHEQYF.

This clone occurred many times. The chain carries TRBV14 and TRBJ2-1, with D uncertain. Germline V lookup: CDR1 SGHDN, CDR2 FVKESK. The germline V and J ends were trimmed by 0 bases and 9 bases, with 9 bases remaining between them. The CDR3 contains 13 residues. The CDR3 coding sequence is TGTGCCAGCAGCCAAGATCTTGCAACTGAGCAGTTCTTC. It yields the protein CASSQDLATEQFF.

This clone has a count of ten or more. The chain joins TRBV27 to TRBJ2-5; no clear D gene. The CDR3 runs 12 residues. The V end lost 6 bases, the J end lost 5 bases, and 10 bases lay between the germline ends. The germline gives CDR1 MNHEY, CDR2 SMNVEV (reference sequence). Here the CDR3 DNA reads TGTGCCAGCAGCCCGCAATCGGAGACCCAGTACTTC. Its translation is CASSPQSETQYF.

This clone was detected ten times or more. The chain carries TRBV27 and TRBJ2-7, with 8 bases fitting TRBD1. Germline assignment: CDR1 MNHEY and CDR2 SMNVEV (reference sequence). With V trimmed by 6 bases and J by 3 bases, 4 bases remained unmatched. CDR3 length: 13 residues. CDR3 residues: CASRYGQGYEQYF. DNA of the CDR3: TGTGCCAGCAGATACGGACAGGGCTACGAGCAGTACTTC.

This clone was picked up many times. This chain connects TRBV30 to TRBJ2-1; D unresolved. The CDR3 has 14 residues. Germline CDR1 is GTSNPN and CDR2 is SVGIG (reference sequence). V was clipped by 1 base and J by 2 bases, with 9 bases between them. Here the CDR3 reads CAWSGAGTYNEQFF. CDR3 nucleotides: TGTGCCTGGAGTGGGGCAGGCACCTACAATGAGCAGTTCTTC.

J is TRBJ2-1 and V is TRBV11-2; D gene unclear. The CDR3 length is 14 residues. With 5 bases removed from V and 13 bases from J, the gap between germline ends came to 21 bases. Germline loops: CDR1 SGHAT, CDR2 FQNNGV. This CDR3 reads CASSQEGFYNYQFF. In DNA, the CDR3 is TGTGCCAGCAGCCAAGAAGGGTTCTACAATTATCAGTTCTTC.

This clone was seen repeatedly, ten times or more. The DNA for the CDR3 is TGCGCCAGCAGCTTGGGGACAGATTGGTACGAGCAGTACTTC. Residues: CASSLGTDWYEQYF. The V and J genes are TRBV5-1 and TRBJ2-7, with D possibly being TRBD1 (6 bases). This CDR3 is 14 amino acids long. Trimming removed 0 bases from V and 4 bases from J, with 11 bases in between. CDR1 is SGHRS and CDR2 is YFSETQ in the germline V gene.

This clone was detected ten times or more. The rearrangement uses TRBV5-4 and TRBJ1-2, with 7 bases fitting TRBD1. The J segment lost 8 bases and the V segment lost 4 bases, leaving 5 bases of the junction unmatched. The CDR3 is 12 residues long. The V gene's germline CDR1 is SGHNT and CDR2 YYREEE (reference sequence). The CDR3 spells CASSQTGVGYTF. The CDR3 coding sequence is TGTGCCAGCAGCCAAACAGGGGTAGGCTACACCTTC.

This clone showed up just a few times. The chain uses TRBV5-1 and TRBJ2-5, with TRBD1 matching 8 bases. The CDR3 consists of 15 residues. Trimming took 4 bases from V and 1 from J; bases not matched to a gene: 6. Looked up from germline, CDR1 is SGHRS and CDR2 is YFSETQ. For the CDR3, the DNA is TGCGCCAGCAGCCTCCTAGGACAGGGCCAAGAGACCCAGTACTTC. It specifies CASSLLGQGQETQYF.

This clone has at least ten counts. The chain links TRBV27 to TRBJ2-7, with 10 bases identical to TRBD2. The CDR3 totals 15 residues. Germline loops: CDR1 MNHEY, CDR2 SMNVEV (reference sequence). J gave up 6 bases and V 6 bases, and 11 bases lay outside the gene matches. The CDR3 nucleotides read TGTGCCAGCAGCCCAACTAGCGGGGCCGTCGGCGAGCAGTACTTC. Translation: CASSPTSGAVGEQYF.